This T cell receptor beta chain was documented in a study of a mutant IDH1 vaccine in newly diagnosed glioma. A word on this clone: Its antigen is not known.

Time point specified: week 35, safety follow-up. Vaccine doses each comprised 300 ug of mutant IDH1 20-mer peptide, with topical imiquimod. The V end lost 1 base, the J end lost 11 bases, and 14 bases lay between the germline ends. Per the germline V gene, CDR1 is SGHVS and CDR2 is FQNEAQ. The CDR3 covers 13 residues. The assay was immunoSEQ multiplex PCR, and TCRdb's table has in-frame clones only and misses some. The sample contains about 50,000 clones, roughly 92% of which appear only once. This chain links TRBV7-8 with TRBJ1-1; possibly TRBD1 for D (5 bases). The sample was PBMCs, taken from a glioma patient whose treatment included an IDH1 peptide vaccine. The receptor comes from a man between 50 and 59 years old with glioma. The CDR3 is CASSLGGVGGAFF. The DNA of the CDR3 is TGTGCCAGCAGCTTAGGGGGGGTCGGTGGGGCTTTCTTT.